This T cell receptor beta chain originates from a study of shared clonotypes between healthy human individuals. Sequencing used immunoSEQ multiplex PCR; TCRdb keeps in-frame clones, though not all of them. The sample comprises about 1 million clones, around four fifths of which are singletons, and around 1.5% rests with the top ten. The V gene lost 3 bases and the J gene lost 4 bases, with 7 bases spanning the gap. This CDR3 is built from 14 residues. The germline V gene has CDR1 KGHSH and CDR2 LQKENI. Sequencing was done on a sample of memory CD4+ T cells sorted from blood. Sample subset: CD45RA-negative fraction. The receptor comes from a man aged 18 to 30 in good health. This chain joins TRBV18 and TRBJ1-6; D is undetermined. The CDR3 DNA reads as TGTGCCAGCTCACCTTTGGGGTATAATTCACCCCTCCACTTT. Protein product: CASSPLGYNSPLHF.